This entry describes one T cell receptor beta chain. The antigen is undetermined. TCRdb's copy holds only in-frame clones and misses some; the assay was immunoSEQ multiplex PCR. The sample gives fewer than 200,000 clones, around 89% of which show up once; 25% to 30% is in the top ten. This entry comes from a study of T cell responses to AZD1222 COVID-19 vaccine. Whole-study findings and limits: None of the repertoires were sampled until the peak T cell response had passed. Most donors were white British and more were female, and clonal diversity was possibly underestimated. Within unmutated variant regions lay the reported targets of nearly half of spike-specific TCRs.

Germline assignment: CDR1 SGDLS and CDR2 YYNGEE. Trimming stripped 3 bases from V and 9 bases from J, with 13 bases between. The CDR3 runs 13 residues. Sequencing was performed on peripheral blood, taken 28 days after the second AZD1222 dose. This receptor was taken from an adult who received the AZD1222 COVID-19 vaccine. The chain uses TRBV9 and TRBJ2-1; perhaps TRBD2 as D (6 bases). CDR3 sequence reads: CASSGRLVGEQFF. The CDR3 DNA is TGTGCCAGCAGCGGAAGACTAGTCGGTGAGCAGTTCTTC. The full variable domain, with the rest looked up from reference TRBV9 and TRBJ2-1, is DSGVTQTPKHLITATGQRVTLRCSPRSGDLSVYWYQQSLDQGLQFLIQYYNGEERAKGNILERFSAQQFPDLHSELNLSSLELGDSALYFCASSGRLVGEQFFGPGTRLTVL.